This entry features one T cell receptor beta chain sequence. Its antigen remains unidentified. The germline V gene has CDR1 SNHLY and CDR2 FYNNEI. V was clipped by 7 bases and J by 2 bases; unmatched bases: 12. The CDR3 is 17 amino acids. The data derive from a study of T cell repertoires in cytomegalovirus infection. Study-level information: Through public TCR beta signatures, both CMV infection and matching HLA type were indicated.

TCRdb processed the reads anew with MiXCR; each CDR3 protein has one entry. The sample includes around 430,000 distinct CDR3 sequences, approximately 46% of them seen just once. General observations from the study: The response measured ex vivo was dominated by TCR beta clonotypes (HLA-C-restricted and CMV-specific). Carriers of CMV and the relevant HLA type were discriminated by public TCR beta frequency.

The sequence was collected from a human donor in good health (CMV status not recorded). Some clones in this sample may be carry-over from other donors' samples. The chain is built from TRBV2 and TRBJ2-3; 10 bases are shared with TRBD2. The sample in question was cultured PBMCs, obtained from culture after CMV antigen stimulation. In DNA form, the CDR3 reads TGTGCCAGCAAATACCTAGCGGGGGTGGGGCCCACAGATACGCAGTATTTT. As protein: CASKYLAGVGPTDTQYF.